This T cell receptor (beta chain) was recovered during a study of blood T cell repertoires in COVID-19. Seattle participants joined during active infection and were tracked over time. V lost 5 bases, J lost 4 bases, and 5 bases stayed unmatched. CDR1 is LNHDA and CDR2 is SQIVND in the germline V gene (reference sequence). The CDR3 sequence is 16 residues long. Assay: immunoSEQ multiplex PCR; the TCRdb copy retains only in-frame clones and omits some. The table has roughly 30,000 clones, 85% to 95% seen once. The TCR was taken from a woman in her 70s with COVID-19, enrolled during active disease. V is TRBV19 and J is TRBJ2-2, with TRBD1 identical over 12 bases. Sequencing input: peripheral blood. The CDR3 bases are TGTGCCAGTAGTGGGGGACAGGGGGCCGGCACCGGGGAGCTGTTTTTT. The encoded protein is CASSGGQGAGTGELFF.